The clone carrying this T cell receptor (beta chain) showed up many times. This entry belongs to a study of metastatic and nonmetastatic thyroid tumors. Whole-study context: Repertoires from blood and tumor or nodule tissue of malignant and benign thyroid patients were compared.

TCRdb re-called the PCR reads with MiXCR. The data show tens of thousands of clones, around 13% seen once. Until they underwent thyroid surgery, no patient had received any treatment. In germline, CDR1 is DFQATT, CDR2 SNEGSKA (reference sequence). V lost 6 bases, J lost 9 bases, and 15 bases stayed unmatched. This CDR3 comprises 14 residues. The TCR was taken from a female donor with papillary thyroid cancer or a benign thyroid nodule (not recorded which). Some clones in this sample may be carry-over from other donors' samples. This chain links TRBV20-1 with TRBJ2-7, with 9 bases aligning to TRBD2. Sample: tumor tissue. The CDR3 nucleotides are TGCAGTGCCGGGCTTGGGGCGGGAGGGCCTGCGCAGTACTTC. It translates to CSAGLGAGGPAQYF.